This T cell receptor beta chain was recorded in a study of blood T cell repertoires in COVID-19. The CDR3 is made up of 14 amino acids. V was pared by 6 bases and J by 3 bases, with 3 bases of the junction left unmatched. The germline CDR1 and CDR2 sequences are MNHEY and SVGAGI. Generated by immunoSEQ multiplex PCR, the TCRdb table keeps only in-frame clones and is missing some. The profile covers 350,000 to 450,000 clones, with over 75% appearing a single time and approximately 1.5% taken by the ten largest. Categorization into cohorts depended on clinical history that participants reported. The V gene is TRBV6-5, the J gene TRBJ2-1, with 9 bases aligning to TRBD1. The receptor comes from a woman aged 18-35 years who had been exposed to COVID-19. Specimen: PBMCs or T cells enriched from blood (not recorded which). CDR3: CASSQGQGYNEQFF. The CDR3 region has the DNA TGTGCCAGCAGCCAGGGACAGGGCTACAATGAGCAGTTCTTC.